The clone carrying this T cell receptor beta chain was detected once. Its specificity is not known. The sample comes from a study of graft-versus-host responses after intestinal transplantation. Study context: Each recipient received anti-thymocyte globulin induction, then tacrolimus and steroids for 2 to 3 years. Overall study findings and caveats: There were GvH clones found in recipient marrow, and some of them appeared first in ileum or blood.

V lost 3 bases to trimming and J lost 4 bases, with 13 bases between them. Germline assignment: CDR1 MGHDK and CDR2 SYGVNS. The CDR3 has 15 amino acids. Here immunoSEQ multiplex PCR was the method, and the copy in TCRdb shows in-frame clones only, minus some. The table records some 120,000 clones, around 94% of them present only once. The sample here was unstimulated CD4+ T cells sorted from spleen or lymph node cells, taken before transplant. This sequence joins TRBV25-1 and TRBJ2-1; tentative D call: TRBD1 (5 bases). The receptor was isolated from a human donor who was the organ donor for an intestinal transplant. In nucleotides, the CDR3 is TGTGCCAGCAGTGATTGGGGCAGGCCATACAATGAGCAGTTCTTC. The encoded protein is CASSDWGRPYNEQFF.